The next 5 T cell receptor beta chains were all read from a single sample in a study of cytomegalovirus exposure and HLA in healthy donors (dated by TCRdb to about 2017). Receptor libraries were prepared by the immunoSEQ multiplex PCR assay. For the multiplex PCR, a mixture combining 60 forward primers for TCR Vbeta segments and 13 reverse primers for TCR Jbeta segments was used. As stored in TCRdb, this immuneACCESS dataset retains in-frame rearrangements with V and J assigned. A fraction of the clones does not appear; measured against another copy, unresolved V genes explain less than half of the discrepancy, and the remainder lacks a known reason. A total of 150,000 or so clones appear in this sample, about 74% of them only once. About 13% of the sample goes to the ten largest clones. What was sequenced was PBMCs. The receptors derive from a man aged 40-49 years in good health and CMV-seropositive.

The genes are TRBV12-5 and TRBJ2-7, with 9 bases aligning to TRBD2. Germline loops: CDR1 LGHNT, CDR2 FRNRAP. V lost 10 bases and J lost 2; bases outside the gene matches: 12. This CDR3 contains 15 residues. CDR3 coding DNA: TGTGCTAACCCCGCCTTAGCGGGAGAACCCTACGAGCAGTACTTC. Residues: CANPALAGEPYEQYF.

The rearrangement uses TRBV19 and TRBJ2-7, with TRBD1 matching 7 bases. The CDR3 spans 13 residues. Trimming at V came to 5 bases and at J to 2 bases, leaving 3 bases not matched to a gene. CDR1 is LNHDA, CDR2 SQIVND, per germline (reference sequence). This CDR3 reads CASSGTVTYEQYF. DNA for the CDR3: TGTGCCAGTAGTGGGACAGTTACCTACGAGCAGTACTTC.

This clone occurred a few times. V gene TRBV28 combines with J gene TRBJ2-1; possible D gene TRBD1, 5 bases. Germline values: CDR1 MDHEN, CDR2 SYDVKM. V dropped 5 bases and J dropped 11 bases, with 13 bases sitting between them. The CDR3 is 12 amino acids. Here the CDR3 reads CASSPLGPKQFF. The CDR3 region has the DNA TGTGCCAGCAGTCCATTGGGGCCTAAGCAGTTCTTC.

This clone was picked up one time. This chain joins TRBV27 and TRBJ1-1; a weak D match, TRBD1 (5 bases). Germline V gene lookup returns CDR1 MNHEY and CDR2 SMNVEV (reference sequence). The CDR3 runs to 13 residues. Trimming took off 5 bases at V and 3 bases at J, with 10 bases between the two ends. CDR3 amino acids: CASSRQLYTEAFF. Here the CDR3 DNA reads TGTGCCAGCAGTAGACAGCTTTACACTGAAGCTTTCTTT.

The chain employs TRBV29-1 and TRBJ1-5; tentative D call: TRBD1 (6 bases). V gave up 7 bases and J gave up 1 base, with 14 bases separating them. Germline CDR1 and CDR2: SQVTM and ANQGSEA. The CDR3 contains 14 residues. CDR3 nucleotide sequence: TGCAGCGCTCTCACAGGGACAAGCAATCAGCCCCAGCATTTT. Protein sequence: CSALTGTSNQPQHF. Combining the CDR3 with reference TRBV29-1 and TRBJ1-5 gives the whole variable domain SAVISQKPSRDICQRGTSLTIQCQVDSQVTMMFWYRQQPGQSLTLIATANQGSEATYESGFVIDKFPISRPNLTFSTLTVSNMSPEDSSIYLCSALTGTSNQPQHFGDGTRLSIL.